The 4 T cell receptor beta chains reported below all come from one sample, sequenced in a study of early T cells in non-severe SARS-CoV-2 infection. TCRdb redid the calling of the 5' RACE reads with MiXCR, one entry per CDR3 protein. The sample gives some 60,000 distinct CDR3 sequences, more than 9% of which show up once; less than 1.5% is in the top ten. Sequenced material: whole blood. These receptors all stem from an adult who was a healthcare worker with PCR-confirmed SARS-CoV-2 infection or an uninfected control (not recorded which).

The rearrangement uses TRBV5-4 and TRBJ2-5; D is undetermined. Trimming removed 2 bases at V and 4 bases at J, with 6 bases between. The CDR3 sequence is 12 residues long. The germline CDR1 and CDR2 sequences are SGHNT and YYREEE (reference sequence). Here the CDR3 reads CASSFPSETQYF. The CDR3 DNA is TGTGCCAGCAGCTTTCCGTCAGAGACCCAGTACTTC.

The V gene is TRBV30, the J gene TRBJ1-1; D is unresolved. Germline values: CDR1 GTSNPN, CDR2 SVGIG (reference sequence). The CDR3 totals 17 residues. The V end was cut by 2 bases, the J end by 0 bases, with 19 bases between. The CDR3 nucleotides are TGTGCCTGGAGTCCCCCTGAGTGGTGGGTGATGAACACTGAAGCTTTCTTT. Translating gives CAWSPPEWWVMNTEAFF.

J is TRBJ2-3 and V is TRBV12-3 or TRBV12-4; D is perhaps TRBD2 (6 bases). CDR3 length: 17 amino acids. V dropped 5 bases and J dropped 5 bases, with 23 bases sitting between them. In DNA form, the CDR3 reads TGTGCCAGCAGTCCCGCCCGGGAGAGAGCGAGAGGAGATACGCAGTATTTT. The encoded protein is CASSPARERARGDTQYF.

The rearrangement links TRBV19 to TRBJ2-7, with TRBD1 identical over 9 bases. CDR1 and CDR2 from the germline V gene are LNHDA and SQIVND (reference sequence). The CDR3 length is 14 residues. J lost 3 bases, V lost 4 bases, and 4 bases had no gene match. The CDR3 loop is CASSKGGQGYEQYV. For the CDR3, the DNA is TGTGCCAGTAGTAAAGGGGGACAGGGCTACGAGCAGTACGTC.